The source of this TCR beta chain is a study of blood T cell repertoires in COVID-19. At the level of the study: The United States, Italy and Spain supplied acute and convalescent COVID-19 samples. T cells, B-cell-depleted T cells, or PBMCs provided the cDNA or gDNA that served as material.

During active infection, Seattle patients enrolled and were then monitored through disease. The method was immunoSEQ multiplex PCR; TCRdb's version includes in-frame clones alone and lacks a portion of them. Of 150,000 to 200,000 clones listed, under 85% are singletons. The germline V gene has CDR1 MDHEN and CDR2 SYDVKM. The CDR3 is 14 amino acids. After removal of 4 bases from V and 11 bases from J, the junction contained 11 bases not matched to a gene. This receptor was identified in a woman between 65 and 79 years old with COVID-19, enrolled during active disease. The rearrangement joins TRBV28 to TRBJ1-1; 9 nucleotides agree with TRBD1. Sequencing was performed on peripheral blood. CDR3 coding DNA: TGTGCCAGCAGTTCTAGGACAGGGGCCCCTTCCGCTTTCTTT. It translates to CASSSRTGAPSAFF.